This TCR beta chain emerged from a study of T cells in Graves' hyperthyroidism and ophthalmopathy (dated 2019 in TCRdb). With regard to the full study: Peripheral blood was sampled at the time of initial diagnosis, prior to any treatment. To identify TCR V-J signatures that set the groups apart, the researchers used a discovery cohort of more than 95 patients, made up of 43 with Graves' ophthalmopathy and some 58 with stable Graves' hyperthyroidism. Prospective prediction of ophthalmopathy was tested in an independent validation cohort consisting of roughly 20 hyperthyroidism patients and some 17 patients who later progressed to ophthalmopathy. Once sampling was done, hyperthyroidism patients were given methimazole at a starting dose of 30 mg daily, whereas ophthalmopathy patients were given high-dose intravenous methylprednisolone. The paper reports TCR Vbeta CDR3 sequencing of fewer than 150 peripheral blood samples: under 45 ophthalmopathy, over 70 hyperthyroidism and around 17 progressor patients. In addition, the study compared T-cell repertoires in thyroid tissue and in blood from five or six Graves' hyperthyroidism patients. The 75 to 100 discovery patients were divided at random into training and test sets in a 7:3 ratio.

After removal of 5 bases from V and 6 bases from J, the junction retains 11 bases not matched to a gene. Counted from cysteine to phenylalanine, this CDR3 has 15 amino acids. Only the CDR3 region is kept as DNA, spanning 45 bases read in frame from base 1. The CDR1 and CDR2 encoded by the germline V gene are MDHEN and SYDVKM. This clonotype occurred many times. No cognate antigen has been identified for it. No base quality values were provided; no much bigger clone lies one nucleotide off. Overall study outcomes, separate from this receptor: Most expanded thyroid clonotypes (frequency above 0.001) were also found in blood, which suggests that blood repertoires may mirror thyroid immune responses. No statistical method was used to set the sample size in advance, and investigators knew the group allocation. In cross-validation, a model built on a 13 V-J signature told ophthalmopathy apart from stable hyperthyroidism with roughly 87% sensitivity and approximately 81% specificity, and in testing the same model reached 80%/75%. In validation, progression to ophthalmopathy was predicted by the model with 70.59% sensitivity and nearly 75% specificity, a median of about 6.8 months before onset.

In the ophthalmopathy patients, disease was moderately to severely active, with a Clinical Activity Score of 3 or more, a NOSPECS grade of 4 or more, and a duration of less than 3 months. Any patient with an uncontrolled infection, another autoimmune disease, pregnancy or lactation was excluded. Clinical symptoms, serum thyroxine and TRAb, thyroid ultrasound, and orbital computed tomography formed the basis for the diagnoses. Ficoll-Paque density gradient centrifugation was used to isolate PBMCs from approximately 10 ml of fresh peripheral blood. Total RNA was extracted with Trizol reagent, and quality was checked on an Agilent 2100 Bioanalyzer. The TCR beta CDR3 regions were amplified from RNA transcripts. The TCR CDR3 was subjected to a first round of RT-PCR using the HTBI primer set and the Qiagen OneStep RT-PCR kit. The libraries were constructed in a second round of multiplex PCR and then size-selected and purified. Sequencing of the libraries was done on an Illumina HiSeq2000 using paired-end 100 bp reads. The paper's data handling went like this. SOAPnuke was used to process the raw data, with reads discarded if the reads contained adapters or uncalled bases, had a mean Phred below 15, or lacked an exact constant-primer or identifier match. COPE v1.2.5 was used to merge high-quality paired reads, and clonotypes were defined as unique nucleotide sequences. MiTCR v1.1 was used to align the clonotypes against IMGT TRBV, TRBD and TRBJ reference segments. The analysis included only V-J combinations with a frequency above 0.0001, which together covered approximately 99% of the repertoires. The TCS score was defined as F50 (clonal expansion) divided by E x V (chaos), with BLOSUM62-based TCRdist calculated between CDR3 peptides within each V-J. Welch's t-statistics and random forest reduced roughly 530 V-J features to 10 to 15, which were used in a naive Bayes classifier (R e1071). The Morisita-Horn index was used to measure how similar the thyroid and blood repertoires were. TCRdb trimmed the raw reads at Q25, called clones with MiXCR and kept productive beta chains. Each CDR3 protein appears once, grouped with its most common genes and DNA. In this record, the V and J calls reflect TCRdb's handling and not the investigators' own analysis. The sample data list roughly 560,000 distinct CDR3 sequences, and roughly 14% of these were observed just once. The top ten constitute 4% to 5.5% of the sample.

Material: blood. The rearrangement combines TRBV28 with TRBJ2-7; TRBD1 matches 9 bases in the middle. This sequence originates from a woman in her thirties or forties with Graves' ophthalmopathy. The bases are TGTGCCAGCAGTGAGCCGGGACAGGGAATCGGCGAGCAGTACTTC. This is translated as CASSEPGQGIGEQYF.